The following is a T cell receptor beta chain sequence with its context. The V gene lost 5 bases and the J gene lost 6 bases, with 13 bases spanning the gap. This CDR3 has 14 residues. Germline loops: CDR1 ENHRY, CDR2 SYGVKD. Some clones are missing from TCRdb's copy, which holds only in-frame ones; the method was immunoSEQ multiplex PCR. The sample shows tens of thousands of clones, about 93% of them seen only once. This sample was included in a study of cytomegalovirus exposure and HLA in healthy donors. The J gene is TRBJ2-2, the V gene TRBV10-3; D is possibly TRBD1 (6 bases). Sample: PBMCs. The clonotype was recovered from a young woman in good health and CMV-seropositive. CDR3 nucleotide sequence: TGTGCCATCAGTCCGACAGGCTCGTCCGGGGAGCTGTTTTTT. It specifies CAISPTGSSGELFF.